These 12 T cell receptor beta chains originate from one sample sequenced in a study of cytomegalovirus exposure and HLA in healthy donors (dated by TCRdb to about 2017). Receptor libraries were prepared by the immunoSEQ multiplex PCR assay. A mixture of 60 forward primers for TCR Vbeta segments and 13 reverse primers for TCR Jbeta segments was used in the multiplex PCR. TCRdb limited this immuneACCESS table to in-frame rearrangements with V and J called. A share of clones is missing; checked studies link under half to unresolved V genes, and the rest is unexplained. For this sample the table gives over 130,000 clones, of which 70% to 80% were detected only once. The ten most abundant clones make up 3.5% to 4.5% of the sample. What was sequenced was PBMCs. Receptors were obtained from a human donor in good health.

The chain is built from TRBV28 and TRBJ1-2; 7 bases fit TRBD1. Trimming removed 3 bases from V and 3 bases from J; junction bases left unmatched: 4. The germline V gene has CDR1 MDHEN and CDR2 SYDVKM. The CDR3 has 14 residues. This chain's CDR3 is CASSLAGGYYGYTF. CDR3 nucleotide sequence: TGTGCCAGCAGTTTGGCAGGGGGTTACTATGGCTACACCTTC.

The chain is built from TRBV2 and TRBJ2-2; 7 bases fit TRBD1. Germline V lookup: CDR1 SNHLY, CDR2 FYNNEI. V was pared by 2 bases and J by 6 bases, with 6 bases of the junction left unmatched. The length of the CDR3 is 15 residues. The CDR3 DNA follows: TGTGCCAGCAGTGAAACAGGGACAGCTCCCGGGGAGCTGTTTTTT. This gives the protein CASSETGTAPGELFF.

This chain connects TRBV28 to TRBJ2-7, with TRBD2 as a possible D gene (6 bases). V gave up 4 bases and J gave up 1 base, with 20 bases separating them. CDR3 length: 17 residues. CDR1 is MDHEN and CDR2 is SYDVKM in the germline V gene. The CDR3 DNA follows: TGTGCCAGCAGTTCCCCCGGGAGTCCTTTCGGATCCTACGAGCAGTACTTC. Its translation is CASSSPGSPFGSYEQYF.

The CDR3 loop reads CASSLRTGMNTEAFF. CDR3 DNA: TGCGCCAGCAGCCTTCGGACAGGGATGAACACTGAAGCTTTCTTT. The J gene is TRBJ1-1, the V gene TRBV4-3, with 8 bases fitting TRBD1. Germline V gives CDR1 LGHNA, CDR2 YSLEER. The CDR3 loop spans 15 amino acids. V trimming: 4 bases; J trimming: 0 bases; junction bases outside the gene matches: 4.

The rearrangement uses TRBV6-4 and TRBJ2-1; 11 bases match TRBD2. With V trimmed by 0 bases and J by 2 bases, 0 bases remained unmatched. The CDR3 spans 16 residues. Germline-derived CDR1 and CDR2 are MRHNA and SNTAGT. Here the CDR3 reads CASSDSTSGTYNEQFF. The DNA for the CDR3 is TGTGCCAGCAGTGACTCGACTAGCGGGACCTACAATGAGCAGTTCTTC.

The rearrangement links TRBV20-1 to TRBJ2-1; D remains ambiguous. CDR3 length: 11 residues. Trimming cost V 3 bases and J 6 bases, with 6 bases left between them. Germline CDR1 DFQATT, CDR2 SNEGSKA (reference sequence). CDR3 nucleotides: TGCAGTGCTAGGTTCATCAATGAGCAGTTCTTC. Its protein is CSARFINEQFF.

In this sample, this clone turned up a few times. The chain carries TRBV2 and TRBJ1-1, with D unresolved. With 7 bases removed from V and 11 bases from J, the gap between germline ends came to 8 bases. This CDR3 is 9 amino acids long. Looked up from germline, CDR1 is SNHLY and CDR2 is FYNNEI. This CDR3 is CASKRRAFF. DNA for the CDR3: TGTGCCAGCAAAAGGCGGGCTTTCTTT.

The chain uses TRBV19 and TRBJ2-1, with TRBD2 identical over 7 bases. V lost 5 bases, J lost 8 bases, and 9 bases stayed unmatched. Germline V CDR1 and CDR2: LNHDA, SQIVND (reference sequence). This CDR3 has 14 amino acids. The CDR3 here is CASSLAAYRDEQFF. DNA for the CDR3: TGTGCCAGTAGTCTAGCGGCGTACCGGGATGAGCAGTTCTTC.

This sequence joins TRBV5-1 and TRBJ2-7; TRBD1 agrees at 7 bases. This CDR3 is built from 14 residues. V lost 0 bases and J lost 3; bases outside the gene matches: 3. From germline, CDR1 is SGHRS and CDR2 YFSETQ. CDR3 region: CASSLEGTVYEQYF. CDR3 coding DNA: TGCGCCAGCAGCTTGGAGGGGACAGTCTACGAGCAGTACTTC.

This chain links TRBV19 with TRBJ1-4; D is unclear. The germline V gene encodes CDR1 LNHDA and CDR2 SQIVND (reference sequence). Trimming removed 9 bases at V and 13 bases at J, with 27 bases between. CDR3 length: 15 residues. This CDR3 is CASRREVSSRSGLFF. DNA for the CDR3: TGTGCCAGCCGGCGGGAAGTCAGTTCGAGGTCCGGACTGTTTTTT.

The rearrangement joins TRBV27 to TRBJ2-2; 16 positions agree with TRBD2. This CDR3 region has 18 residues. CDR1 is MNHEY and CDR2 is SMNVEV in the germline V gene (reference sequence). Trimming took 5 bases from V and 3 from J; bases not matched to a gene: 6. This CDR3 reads CASSRPGLAGGHTGELFF. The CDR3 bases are TGTGCCAGCAGTCGCCCGGGACTAGCGGGGGGGCACACCGGGGAGCTGTTTTTT.

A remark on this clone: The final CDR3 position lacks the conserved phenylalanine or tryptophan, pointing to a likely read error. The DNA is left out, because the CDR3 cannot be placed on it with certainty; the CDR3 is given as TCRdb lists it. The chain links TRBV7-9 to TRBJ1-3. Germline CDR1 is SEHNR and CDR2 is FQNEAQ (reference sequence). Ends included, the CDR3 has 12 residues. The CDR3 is CASSLGRGSIRR.